This is a list of T cell receptor beta chains from one sample in a study of T cells in localized non-small cell lung cancer. Profiling relied on immunoSEQ multiplex PCR, and the TCRdb table lists in-frame clones only, not all of them. The sample has 25,000 to 40,000 clones, 78% seen once; the top ten hold 33%. The sample was peripheral blood, taken before any cancer treatment. The receptors derive from a male donor aged 60 or over with stage II squamous cell lung carcinoma. CDR3s include the opening cysteine and the closing phenylalanine or tryptophan. The D gene is left open where the match is weak. Some rows mark clone size as missing; the rest say once, few, many or name a class of expanded clone.

>TRBV2|TRBJ2-7|.|.
CASSPQGYEQYF
TGTGCCAGCAGTCCTCAAGGCTACGAGCAGTACTTC
>TRBV6-5|TRBJ2-2|.|.
CASSYFLGELFF
TGTGCCAGCAGTTACTTTCTGGGGGAGCTGTTTTTT
>TRBV4-1|TRBJ2-1|TRBD1|.
CASSQEGAGQGLDEQFF
TGCGCCAGCAGCCAAGAGGGGGCCGGACAGGGGCTTGATGAGCAGTTCTTC
>TRBV5-6|TRBJ2-1|TRBD2|.
CASKAYSGRAIYEQFF
TGTGCCAGCAAAGCGTATAGCGGGAGGGCCATATATGAGCAGTTCTTC
>TRBV5-1|TRBJ2-2|TRBD1|.
CATRQGVNTGELFF
TGCGCCACCAGACAGGGGGTGAACACCGGGGAGCTGTTTTTT
>TRBV18|TRBJ2-5|.|.
CASSSNRGGETQYF
TGTGCCAGCTCGTCGAACAGGGGAGGAGAGACCCAGTACTTC
>TRBV7-9|TRBJ2-7|TRBD1|.
CASRAGTGGSYEQYF
TGTGCCAGCAGAGCCGGGACAGGGGGCTCCTACGAGCAGTACTTC
>TRBV29-1|TRBJ2-3|.|.
CSVGEGWTDAQYF
TGCAGCGTTGGCGAAGGGTGGACAGATGCGCAGTATTTT
>TRBV13|TRBJ2-7|.|.
CASSLAGQDEQYF
TGTGCCAGCAGCTTAGCAGGGCAGGACGAGCAGTACTTC
>TRBV15|TRBJ2-7|TRBD2|.
CATRRLADDEQYF
TGTGCCACCAGGCGGCTAGCGGATGACGAGCAGTACTTC
>TRBV29-1|TRBJ2-7|.|.
CSVVITGQQYF
TGCAGCGTTGTGATTACTGGACAGCAGTACTTC
>TRBV14|TRBJ2-3|.|.
CASSPGAYTDTQYF
TGTGCCAGCAGCCCCGGGGCATACACAGATACGCAGTATTTT
>TRBV11-3|TRBJ2-2|.|.
CASSLDEPTGELFF
TGTGCCAGCAGCTTAGATGAACCCACCGGGGAGCTGTTTTTT
>TRBV10-2|TRBJ2-2|TRBD2|.
CASTPSGRAGELFF
TGCGCCAGCACTCCAAGCGGGAGAGCCGGGGAGCTGTTTTTT
>TRBV5-1|TRBJ2-2|.|.
CASSLASRETGELFF
TGCGCCAGCAGCTTGGCGTCAAGGGAAACCGGGGAGCTGTTTTTT
>TRBV7-6|TRBJ1-1|.|.
CASSLEQNTEAFF
TGTGCCAGCAGCTTAGAACAGAACACTGAAGCTTTCTTT
>TRBV19|TRBJ1-6|.|.
CASSIAAGENSPLHF
TGTGCCAGTAGTATAGCGGCAGGGGAAAATTCACCCCTCCACTTT
>TRBV7-8|TRBJ1-3|.|.
CASSSGPGVIYTIYF
TGTGCCAGCAGCTCGGGACCCGGGGTGATATACACCATATATTTT
>TRBV11-3|TRBJ2-1|TRBD2|.
CASSPRGGESSYNEQFF
TGTGCCAGCAGCCCACGGGGGGGGGAGAGCTCCTACAATGAGCAGTTCTTC
>TRBV7-9|TRBJ2-2|.|.
CASSLAGASTGELFF
TGTGCCAGCAGCTTAGCAGGGGCGAGCACCGGGGAGCTGTTTTTT
>TRBV7-9|TRBJ2-2|TRBD2|once
CASSQTSGDPTGELFF
TGTGCCAGCAGCCAAACTAGCGGGGATCCCACCGGGGAGCTGTTTTTT
>TRBV7-9|TRBJ1-1|.|many
CASSLDSNTEAFF
TGTGCCAGCAGCTTAGACAGTAACACTGAAGCTTTCTTT
>TRBV18|TRBJ1-1|TRBD1|.
CASSPIDRASNTEAFF
TGTGCCAGCTCACCTATCGACAGGGCTTCTAACACTGAAGCTTTCTTT
>TRBV6-1|TRBJ1-5|TRBD1|.
CASSGGGQGGTGQPQHF
TGTGCCAGCAGTGGCGGGGGACAGGGCGGGACTGGGCAGCCCCAGCATTTT
>TRBV6-6|TRBJ1-1|.|.
CASSYGSAEAFF
TGTGCCAGCAGTTACGGGTCCGCTGAGGCTTTCTTT
>TRBV13|TRBJ2-7|TRBD1|.
CASSLGQGTYEQYF
TGTGCCAGCAGCCTCGGACAGGGAACCTACGAGCAGTACTTC